What follows are 32 T cell receptor beta chains derived from one specimen sequenced in a study of T cell responses to AZD1222 COVID-19 vaccine. Sequenced by immunoSEQ multiplex PCR; TCRdb stores in-frame clones only, minus some. This table has roughly 110,000 clones, roughly 85% appearing once. The sequences come from peripheral blood, collected 28 days after the second AZD1222 dose. All receptors come from an adult who received the AZD1222 COVID-19 vaccine.

This clone was counted a single time. This sequence joins TRBV18 and TRBJ2-1; D call uncertain. The germline CDR1 and CDR2 sequences are KGHSH and LQKENI. This CDR3 is 16 amino acids long. The V gene lost 3 bases and the J gene lost 5 bases, with 17 bases spanning the gap. The CDR3 nucleotides are TGTGCCAGCTCACCCCTGGACGCCCTGGGTAACAATGAGCAGTTCTTC. Translation: CASSPLDALGNNEQFF.

This clone showed up just once. The CDR3 reads CASSSRAWHSNQPQHF. In DNA, the CDR3 is TGTGCCAGCAGTTCCAGGGCGTGGCATAGCAATCAGCCCCAGCATTTT. The chain has TRBV2 and TRBJ1-5; D might be TRBD1 (5 bases). V lost 5 bases and J lost 0, with 14 bases in between. Germline V gives CDR1 SNHLY, CDR2 FYNNEI. The CDR3 totals 16 residues.

This clone was detected a few times. The chain combines TRBV19 with TRBJ2-2; the match to TRBD2 covers 16 bases. J was trimmed by 5 bases and V by 5 bases; bases with no gene match: 8. Per germline, CDR1 LNHDA and CDR2 SQIVND (reference sequence). The CDR3 consists of 18 residues. The CDR3 here is CASSQPGLAGGRTGELFF. The CDR3 nucleotides are TGTGCCAGTAGTCAGCCGGGACTAGCGGGGGGGAGGACCGGGGAGCTGTTTTTT.

The chain recombines TRBV15 with TRBJ2-1; 7 bases are shared with TRBD1. V gave up 5 bases and J gave up 3 bases; unmatched junction bases: 10. Per the germline V gene, CDR1 is LNHNV and CDR2 is YYDKDF (reference sequence). The CDR3 has 16 residues. CDR3 bases: TGTGCCACCAGCCTAAGGGGGCTTGCAGGCTACAATGAGCAGTTCTTC. This gives the protein CATSLRGLAGYNEQFF.

The J gene is TRBJ2-5, the V gene TRBV3-1 (or the pseudogene TRBV3-2); D is perhaps TRBD2 (6 bases). Germline V lookup: CDR1 LGHDT, CDR2 YNNKEL (reference sequence). V lost 4 bases and J 5 bases, leaving 14 bases between the germline ends. CDR3 length equals 14 residues. DNA for the CDR3: TGTGCCAGCAGCCCGCGACTAGTCGGGGAGACCCAGTACTTC. This gives the protein CASSPRLVGETQYF.

V and J are TRBV6-5 and TRBJ1-5, with 7 bases lining up with TRBD1. The J segment lost 2 bases and the V segment lost 6 bases, leaving 4 bases of the junction unmatched. This CDR3 has 14 residues. CDR1 and CDR2 (germline): MNHEY, SVGAGI. The chain's CDR3 is CASSGRGGNQPQHF. The DNA for the CDR3 is TGTGCCAGCAGCGGCAGGGGGGGCAATCAGCCCCAGCATTTT.

J is TRBJ1-3 and V is TRBV5-6; D ambiguous. Germline V CDR1 and CDR2: SGHDT, YYEEEE. The CDR3 loop spans 13 amino acids. The V gene lost 4 bases and the J gene lost 2 bases, with 7 bases spanning the gap. The CDR3 loop reads CASSPWAGNTIYF. CDR3 nucleotides: TGTGCCAGCAGCCCCTGGGCTGGAAACACCATATATTTT.

This clone appeared once. The chain uses TRBV9 and TRBJ2-3; D unresolved. The CDR3 is 14 amino acids. V lost 4 bases, J lost 1 base, and 10 bases lay in between. Germline V gene data show CDR1 as SGDLS and CDR2 as YYNGEE. The CDR3 nucleotides read TGTGCCAGCAGCCTACTGGACGGCACAGATACGCAGTATTTT. This encodes CASSLLDGTDTQYF.

The chain joins TRBV5-6 to TRBJ2-7; tentative D call: TRBD1 (6 bases). The V and J ends lost 0 bases and 2 bases respectively, with 9 bases between them. Germline V gene data show CDR1 as SGHDT and CDR2 as YYEEEE. The CDR3 totals 14 residues. Here the CDR3 DNA reads TGTGCCAGCAGCTTGGTCCAGGGGACCTACGAGCAGTACTTC. Its translation is CASSLVQGTYEQYF.

CDR3 DNA sequence: TGTGCCAGCAGCATAGACAGTTCCAATTCACCCCTCCACTTT. Protein: CASSIDSSNSPLHF. The J gene is TRBJ1-6, the V gene TRBV5-4; TRBD1 is a possible D gene (5 bases). Trimming left V 4 bases short and J 7 bases short, with 12 bases between. The CDR3 length is 14 residues. Germline V gene lookup returns CDR1 SGHNT and CDR2 YYREEE (reference sequence).

The chain couples TRBV7-9 to TRBJ2-7; D uncertain. This CDR3 is 14 amino acids long. Trimming took off 6 bases at V and 0 bases at J, with 12 bases between the two ends. CDR1 SEHNR and CDR2 FQNEAQ come from the germline V gene (reference sequence). The DNA of the CDR3 is TGTGCCAGCAGTTCCCGGGCCGGCTCCTACGAGCAGTACTTC. Translated: CASSSRAGSYEQYF.

The chain links TRBV7-2 to TRBJ1-5; weak D call: TRBD1 (5 bases). Deletions cut 1 base from V and 2 bases from J, with 9 bases between. This CDR3 has 15 residues. CDR1 is SGHTA, CDR2 FQGNSA, per germline. The CDR3 DNA sequence: TGTGCCAGCAGCTTAGGCGGGGGTGGCAATCAGCCCCAGCATTTT. It specifies CASSLGGGGNQPQHF.

The J gene is TRBJ1-1, the V gene TRBV29-1; D is uncertain. Deletions cut 4 bases from V and 0 bases from J, with 9 bases between. This CDR3 has 13 residues. Germline loops: CDR1 SQVTM, CDR2 ANQGSEA. The CDR3 loop is CSVGQVLNTEAFF. In nucleotides, the CDR3 is TGCAGCGTTGGCCAGGTTTTGAACACTGAAGCTTTCTTT.

This chain links TRBV5-6 with TRBJ1-1; possibly TRBD1 for D (6 bases). The CDR3 has 16 residues. Germline loops: CDR1 SGHDT, CDR2 YYEEEE. The V and J ends lost 2 bases and 3 bases respectively, with 17 bases between them. The CDR3 reads CASSLPGDNWDTEAFF. CDR3 coding DNA: TGTGCCAGCAGCTTACCAGGGGACAACTGGGACACTGAAGCTTTCTTT.

The chain joins TRBV27 to TRBJ2-2; 11 bases agree with TRBD1. Looked up from germline, CDR1 is MNHEY and CDR2 is SMNVEV (reference sequence). CDR3 length: 16 amino acids. The V segment lost 6 bases and the J segment 4 bases; nucleotides outside the gene matches: 7. The CDR3 DNA sequence: TGTGCCAGCAGCCGCGGACAGGGGGCGGGCACCGGGGAGCTGTTTTTT. It specifies CASSRGQGAGTGELFF.

The rearrangement uses TRBV9 and TRBJ1-2; TRBD1 aligns across 10 bases. This CDR3 contains 15 residues. J was trimmed by 4 bases and V by 4 bases; bases with no gene match: 7. Per the germline V gene, CDR1 is SGDLS and CDR2 is YYNGEE. Here the CDR3 DNA reads TGTGCCAGCAGCAAACCCGGGACAGGGGCCTATGGCTACACCTTC. Translation: CASSKPGTGAYGYTF. Filled out from reference TRBV9 and TRBJ1-2, the complete variable domain reads DSGVTQTPKHLITATGQRVTLRCSPRSGDLSVYWYQQSLDQGLQFLIQYYNGEERAKGNILERFSAQQFPDLHSELNLSSLELGDSALYFCASSKPGTGAYGYTFGSGTRLTVV.

CDR3 loop: CAWSKDLAGGAEYGYTF. CDR3 sequence (DNA): TGTGCCTGGAGTAAAGATCTCGCAGGGGGAGCGGAGTATGGCTACACCTTC. J is TRBJ1-2 and V is TRBV30; 7 bases align to TRBD1. Germline loops: CDR1 GTSNPN, CDR2 SVGIG (reference sequence). CDR3 length: 17 residues. V lost 2 bases and J lost 5; bases outside the gene matches: 17.

V gene TRBV6-6 combines with J gene TRBJ1-1; the D is unclear. The germline V gene encodes CDR1 MNHNY and CDR2 SVGAGI (reference sequence). This CDR3 spans 15 amino acids. Trimming pared 0 bases from V and 1 base from J, leaving 9 bases between. The CDR3 coding sequence is TGTGCCAGCAGTTACTCCTCGACGGGGAACACTGAAGCTTTCTTT. Translated, it gives CASSYSSTGNTEAFF.

This clone was counted a few times. The CDR3 coding sequence is TGTGCCACCAGTGACAGGAAGAGCTCCTATAATTCACCCCTCCACTTT. This encodes CATSDRKSSYNSPLHF. V gene TRBV24-1 combines with J gene TRBJ1-6; D ambiguous. Trimming shortened V by 4 bases and J by 0 bases, and 9 bases separated the two germline ends. The CDR3 runs to 16 residues. CDR1 is KGHDR and CDR2 is SFDVKD in the germline V gene.

The V gene is TRBV24-1, the J gene TRBJ1-2; TRBD1 agrees at 9 bases. The germline V gene has CDR1 KGHDR and CDR2 SFDVKD. V shed 2 bases, J shed 8 bases, and the junction held 5 bases outside the gene matches. CDR3 size: 14 residues. CDR3 in DNA: TGTGCCACCAGTGATTCCCGGACAGGGGAAGGCTACACCTTC. Protein product: CATSDSRTGEGYTF.

The genes are TRBV2 and TRBJ1-1; perhaps TRBD1 as D (6 bases). The CDR3 covers 13 residues. The germline gives CDR1 SNHLY, CDR2 FYNNEI. V was cut by 8 bases and J by 1 base, with 11 bases left in between. The CDR3 here is CASQGQPNTEAFF. CDR3 coding DNA: TGTGCCAGCCAGGGACAACCGAACACTGAAGCTTTCTTT. The full variable domain, its missing parts supplied by reference TRBV2 and TRBJ1-1, is EPEVTQTPSHQVTQMGQEVILRCVPISNHLYFYWYRQILGQKVEFLVSFYNNEISEKSEIFDDQFSVERPDGSNFTLKIRSTKLEDSAMYFCASQGQPNTEAFFGQGTRLTVV.

The gene calls are TRBV5-1 and TRBJ2-7, with 7 bases matching TRBD1. J gave up 1 base and V 0 bases, and 4 bases lay outside the gene matches. CDR1 SGHRS and CDR2 YFSETQ come from the germline V gene. This CDR3 spans 15 amino acids. The CDR3 spells CASSLETGYSYEQYF. The CDR3 DNA follows: TGCGCCAGCAGCTTGGAGACAGGGTATTCCTACGAGCAGTACTTC.

The V and J genes are TRBV9 and TRBJ2-2; no clear D. The CDR3 covers 13 residues. From germline, CDR1 is SGDLS and CDR2 YYNGEE. V gave up 7 bases and J gave up 0 bases, with 7 bases separating them. As DNA, the CDR3 is TGTGCCAGCGCTGGGTCGAACACCGGGGAGCTGTTTTTT. Translated: CASAGSNTGELFF.

V gene TRBV6-5 combines with J gene TRBJ1-5; 7 bases match TRBD1. There are 15 residues in the CDR3. V lost 7 bases to trimming and J lost 3 bases; unmatched junction nucleotides: 9. Germline values: CDR1 MNHEY, CDR2 SVGAGI. The DNA for the CDR3 is TGTGCCAGCACCGCACAGGGGTTCGTCAATCAGCCCCAGCATTTT. The encoded protein is CASTAQGFVNQPQHF.

The chain links TRBV5-1 to TRBJ1-2; D might be TRBD1 (6 bases). The CDR3 runs 16 residues. The germline V gene encodes CDR1 SGHRS and CDR2 YFSETQ. The V and J ends lost 3 bases and 2 bases respectively, with 17 bases between them. The CDR3 region is CASSSAQTGPNYGYTF. The CDR3 nucleotides read TGCGCCAGCAGCTCTGCGCAGACAGGCCCAAACTATGGCTACACCTTC.

The gene calls are TRBV11-2 and TRBJ2-5; D is unresolved. Germline V gene lookup returns CDR1 SGHAT and CDR2 FQNNGV. The V end lost 5 bases, the J end lost 3 bases, and 16 bases lay between the germline ends. The CDR3 extends over 15 amino acids. This CDR3 reads CASSPLVGHKETQYF. The CDR3 DNA follows: TGTGCCAGCAGCCCGCTCGTAGGCCACAAAGAGACCCAGTACTTC.

The chain couples TRBV5-4 to TRBJ1-1; no clear D gene. Trimming cost V 5 bases and J 7 bases, with 12 bases left between them. Germline CDR1 SGHNT, CDR2 YYREEE (reference sequence). This CDR3 has 12 amino acids. CDR3 bases: TGTGCCAGCAGGGTGGACGGGAATGAAGCTTTCTTT. It yields the protein CASRVDGNEAFF.

The chain links TRBV7-9 to TRBJ2-2, with TRBD2 matching 7 bases. Germline CDR1 reads SEHNR; CDR2 reads FQNEAQ (reference sequence). CDR3 size: 15 residues. V shed 5 bases and J 4 bases; nucleotides not matched to a gene: 7. The CDR3 region is CASSLGGGGTGELFF. DNA of the CDR3: TGTGCCAGCAGCCTGGGCGGGGGAGGCACCGGGGAGCTGTTTTTT.

V usage is TRBV6-5 and J usage is TRBJ1-6, with TRBD1 identical over 8 bases. CDR1 is MNHEY and CDR2 is SVGAGI in the germline V gene. This CDR3 contains 15 residues. V was clipped by 2 bases and J by 9 bases; unmatched bases: 6. The CDR3 region has the DNA TGTGCCAGCAGTTACGAGGACAGGGCCGGTTCACCCCTCCACTTT. Amino acids: CASSYEDRAGSPLHF.

CDR3 residues: CASSLPGQQETQYF. Here the CDR3 DNA reads TGTGCCAGCAGCCTACCGGGACAACAAGAGACCCAGTACTTC. The rearrangement joins TRBV28 to TRBJ2-5; D is possibly TRBD1 (6 bases). Germline values: CDR1 MDHEN, CDR2 SYDVKM. The CDR3 totals 14 residues. V lost 6 bases, J lost 2 bases, and 13 bases lay in between. The full variable domain, with the rest looked up from reference TRBV28 and TRBJ2-5, is DVKVTQSSRYLVKRTGEKVFLECVQDMDHENMFWYRQDPGLGLRLIYFSYDVKMKEKGDIPEGYSVSREKKERFSLILESASTNQTSMYLCASSLPGQQETQYFGPGTRLLVL.

The chain recombines TRBV6-5 with TRBJ2-3; the D gene is possibly TRBD2 (6 bases). Trimming stripped 0 bases from V and 8 bases from J, with 12 bases between. This CDR3 contains 14 residues. Per germline, CDR1 MNHEY and CDR2 SVGAGI. As DNA, the CDR3 is TGTGCCAGCAGTTACTCTGGAGGGACCGCTACGCAGTATTTT. Translation: CASSYSGGTATQYF.

This chain joins TRBV2 and TRBJ1-5; 10 nucleotides line up with TRBD1. The CDR3 length is 15 residues. Germline V gene sequence: CDR1 SNHLY, CDR2 FYNNEI. The V gene end was trimmed by 8 bases and the J gene end by 0 bases; junction bases not matched to a gene: 4. The CDR3 is CASSRTGGSNQPQHF. CDR3 nucleotide sequence: TGTGCCAGCTCGAGGACAGGGGGTAGCAATCAGCCCCAGCATTTT.